The clone carrying this T cell receptor beta chain appeared many times. Its antigen is undetermined. The study amplified TCR beta CDR3 regions using RNA transcripts. RT-PCR was first run with HTBI primers, then multiplex PCR in a second round. TCRdb analysed the multiplex PCR reads with MiXCR anew, one entry per CDR3 protein. This sample has some 380,000 distinct CDR3 sequences, with approximately 15% found just once. Over 18 months of follow-up, stable hyperthyroidism required that no ophthalmopathy appear. Germline assignment: CDR1 DFQATT and CDR2 SNEGSKA (reference sequence). V was cut by 8 bases and J by 2 bases, with 15 bases left in between. The CDR3 length is 13 residues. The data originate from a study of Graves' ophthalmopathy and Graves' hyperthyroidism. Overall study context: There was a collection of peripheral blood at initial diagnosis, before any treatment. Study-wide results and caveats: Detected in blood as well were most expanded thyroid clonotypes with frequency above 0.001.

The sequenced sample was peripheral blood. The V call is TRBV20-1, the J call TRBJ1-2; D unresolved. The sequence was obtained from a woman aged 18-30 years with stable Graves' hyperthyroidism. CDR3 sequence reads: CSCGEAFNYGYTF. The CDR3, as DNA: TGCAGTTGTGGGGAGGCCTTCAACTATGGCTACACCTTC.